A selection of T cell receptor beta chains follows, all from one sample in a study of cytomegalovirus exposure and HLA in healthy donors. Data came from immunoSEQ multiplex PCR; TCRdb stores just in-frame clones and leaves some out. The data show 220,000 or so clones, under 80% seen once. Sequencing was performed on PBMCs. These receptor sequences come from a woman aged 25-40 years in good health and CMV-seronegative. CDR3s include the opening cysteine and the closing phenylalanine or tryptophan. D genes are given only for firm matches. Some rows mark clone size as missing; the rest say once, few, many or name a class of expanded clone.

clone_size j_call v_call d_call cdr3_nt cdr3_aa
NA TRBJ2-3 TRBV2 TRBD2 TGTGCCAGCACTAGGAGCGGGGGGACCAACACAGATACGCAGTATTTT CASTRSGGTNTDTQYF
NA TRBJ1-2 TRBV29-1 NA TGCAGCGTAGGGGACATGCCAAACTATGGCTACACCTTC CSVGDMPNYGYTF
NA TRBJ2-7 TRBV10-1 TRBD2 TGCGCCAGCAGCTCGGGGGGGACCTACGAGCAGTACTTC CASSSGGTYEQYF
NA TRBJ2-5 TRBV5-1 TRBD1 TGCGCCAGCAGCCGTCAGGGACAGGGGGCGGGAGAGACCCAGTACTTC CASSRQGQGAGETQYF
NA TRBJ2-1 TRBV11-3 NA TGTGCCAGCAGCTTAGTCGCCAGGGGGCAGTTCTTC CASSLVARGQFF
NA TRBJ1-1 TRBV19 TRBD1 TGTGCCAGTAGTTACAGGGGGGAGCCCAACACTGAAGCTTTCTTT CASSYRGEPNTEAFF
NA TRBJ2-7 TRBV6-6 TRBD1 TGTGCCAGCGAATCTAGGGGGCTAGCTTACGAGCAGTACTTC CASESRGLAYEQYF
few TRBJ2-2 TRBV4-2 NA TGTGCCAGCAGCCAGGCAAATGTACCCGGGGAGCTGTTTTTT CASSQANVPGELFF
NA TRBJ2-7 TRBV2 NA TGTGCCAGCAGTGAAGAGGCGGTCGCCTACGAGCAGTACTTC CASSEEAVAYEQYF
NA TRBJ1-1 TRBV7-2 NA TGTGCCAGCAGCTTAGGGCAGGTACCCCGATTGGGTGAAGCTTTCTTT CASSLGQVPRLGEAFF
NA TRBJ1-1 TRBV2 NA TGTGCCAGTTGCAGGGCAGAAAACACTGAAGCTTTCTTT CASCRAENTEAFF
NA TRBJ1-4 TRBV10-2 NA TGCGTCAGCAGTGAGTCACAAGGGGTTGCAACTAATGAAAAACTGTTTTTT CVSSESQGVATNEKLFF
NA TRBJ1-1 TRBV19 NA TGTGCCAGTAGTAACTACCAGGGATCCACTGAAGCTTTCTTT CASSNYQGSTEAFF
NA TRBJ1-6 TRBV7-8 NA TGTGCCAGCAGCCCAGAGGAATTCACCCTCCACTTT CASSPEEFTLHF
NA TRBJ2-1 TRBV6-1 TRBD2 TGTGCCAGCGAGTACAGGACTAGCGGAAACAATGAGCAGTTCTTC CASEYRTSGNNEQFF
few TRBJ1-5 TRBV18 NA TGTGCCAGCTCACCCCCCGAGGGCCTCGGACAGCCCCAGCATTTT CASSPPEGLGQPQHF
once TRBJ2-7 TRBV7-9 NA TGTGCCAGCAGCTTACGACGCTCGGGTATAGGTCCGCACGAGCAGTACTTC CASSLRRSGIGPHEQYF
NA TRBJ1-5 TRBV7-9 TRBD1 TGTGCCAGCAGCTTCGGGCAGGGGGAGCGGCCCCAGCATTTT CASSFGQGERPQHF
NA TRBJ2-7 TRBV6-5 NA TGTGCCAGCAGTTACAAGGGGAAAGTATACGAGCAGTACTTC CASSYKGKVYEQYF
once TRBJ1-6 TRBV19 NA TGTGCCAGTAGTATACGAGGGGGAAATTCACCCCTCCACTTT CASSIRGGNSPLHF
once TRBJ2-1 TRBV5-1 TRBD2 TGCGCCAGCAGCTTTTGGCCTGGGGTAGCGGGCCCCAATGAGCAGTTCTTC CASSFWPGVAGPNEQFF
NA TRBJ2-1 TRBV7-6 TRBD2 TGTGCCAGCAGCGGAGCGGGGGGGCCAGGAAACAATGAGCAGTTCTTC CASSGAGGPGNNEQFF
NA TRBJ1-3 TRBV12-5 NA TGTGCGCCCCTGTCACGCGGACATATCTCTGGAAACACCATATATTTT CAPLSRGHISGNTIYF
NA TRBJ1-2 TRBV7-9 NA TGTGCCAGCAGCCCTAGAGAGGTCACCTATGGCTACACCTTC CASSPREVTYGYTF
NA TRBJ1-6 TRBV11-2 NA TGTGCCAGCAGCCATGGAGGCGGGGGGGCAATGAGTTCACCCCTCCACTTT CASSHGGGGAMSSPLHF
NA TRBJ2-5 TRBV6-1 TRBD2 TGTGCCAGCAGTGAAGTGGCGGGAGCTGGGTGGGGGACCCAGTACTTC CASSEVAGAGWGTQYF
once TRBJ2-5 TRBV10-1 TRBD1 TGCGCCAGCAGTGATGCCGGGACAGGGCAAGAGACCCAGTACTTC CASSDAGTGQETQYF
NA TRBJ2-2 TRBV7-6 NA TGTGCCAGCAATCGGGACTCTACCGACACCGGGGAGCTGTTTTTT CASNRDSTDTGELFF
NA TRBJ1-6 TRBV5-1 NA TGCGCCAGCAGCTTGCAAGGGAGCTCCTATAATTCACCCCTCCACTTT CASSLQGSSYNSPLHF
few TRBJ2-1 TRBV9 NA TGTGCCAGCAGCGTAGACGGCGGGTACAATGAGCAGTTCTTC CASSVDGGYNEQFF
NA TRBJ1-2 TRBV7-9 NA TGTGCCAGCAGCTCACAGGGAGGGAGGTATGGCTACACCTTC CASSSQGGRYGYTF
NA TRBJ2-5 TRBV2 TRBD1 TGTGCCAGCAGTTATGGACAGGGGGCGTCCCAAGAGACCCAGTACTTC CASSYGQGASQETQYF
NA TRBJ2-4 TRBV7-9 TRBD1 TGTGCCAGCAGCTCTTCCCCGGGACAGGGGGCCCCGGCCAAAAACATTCAGTACTTC CASSSSPGQGAPAKNIQYF
NA TRBJ1-2 TRBV6-5 NA TGTGCCAGCAGCCTTACAGGCTTGAGTACCTATGGCTACACCTTC CASSLTGLSTYGYTF
NA TRBJ2-3 TRBV2 NA TGTGCCAGCAGTGAATCCCAGAACCTAGATACGCAGTATTTT CASSESQNLDTQYF
NA TRBJ1-5 TRBV30 NA TGTGCCTGGAGTAGGAGGTTGGGAGATCAGCCCCAGCATTTT CAWSRRLGDQPQHF
NA TRBJ1-2 TRBV10-3 NA TGTGCCATCAGTGACCTATCCAAAGGCTACACCTTC CAISDLSKGYTF
few TRBJ2-7 TRBV7-8 NA TGTGCCAGCAGCTTAGCGTTCGGTAGCCGCGAGCAGTACTTC CASSLAFGSREQYF
NA TRBJ1-2 TRBV6-5 TRBD1 TGTGCCATTACAGGGGGGAACTATGGCTACACCTTC CAITGGNYGYTF
NA TRBJ1-1 TRBV6-5 NA TGTGCCAGCAGTTCTCCGGGGGACACTGAAGCTTTCTTT CASSSPGDTEAFF
NA TRBJ2-3 TRBV5-1 TRBD2 TGCGCCAGCAGCCCCGGGACTAGCGGGAGGGCCACGGATACGCAGTATTTT CASSPGTSGRATDTQYF
NA TRBJ2-7 TRBV6-1 TRBD1 TGTGCCGGAAGCCGGACAGGGGGCTTCTACGAGCAGTACTTC CAGSRTGGFYEQYF
NA TRBJ2-7 TRBV2 NA TGTGCCAGCAGTCCCGCCTACGAGCAGTACTTC CASSPAYEQYF
NA TRBJ2-3 TRBV1 NA TGCACCAGCAGCCAAGATCAGCGTGACAGCACAGATACGCAGTATTTT CTSSQDQRDSTDTQYF
NA TRBJ2-3 TRBV19 TRBD2 TGTGCCAGTAGTATAACAACACTAGCGAGCACAGATACGCAGTATTTT CASSITTLASTDTQYF
NA TRBJ1-1 TRBV27 TRBD1 TGTGCCAGCAGCCCGGGACAGTGGATCACTGAAGCTTTCTTT CASSPGQWITEAFF
few TRBJ2-5 TRBV7-9 TRBD2 TGTGCCAGCAGCTTAGATAGCGGGCAAGAGACCCAGTACTTC CASSLDSGQETQYF
NA TRBJ2-5 TRBV10-3 NA TGTGCCATCAGGCCCGGGGACATAGAGGCCCAGTACTTC CAIRPGDIEAQYF
NA TRBJ1-2 TRBV7-2 NA TGTGCCAGCAGCTTAAGTGTGTCGGTTAACTATGGCTACACCTTC CASSLSVSVNYGYTF
NA TRBJ2-3 TRBV2 TRBD2 TGTGCCAGCTTAGGACTAGCGGGAGGGCCAGATACGCAGTATTTT CASLGLAGGPDTQYF
NA TRBJ1-2 TRBV19 NA TGTGCCTCAGTCGGGGGGCCCAACTATGGCTACACCTTC CASVGGPNYGYTF